These T cell receptor beta chains were read from a single sample in a study of cytomegalovirus exposure and HLA in healthy donors. Generated by immunoSEQ multiplex PCR, the TCRdb table keeps only in-frame clones and is missing some. The sample holds just under 150,000 clones; about 91% are singletons and the top ten take less than 5.5%. Sequenced input: PBMCs. These TCRs come from a man younger than 35 in good health and CMV-seropositive. CDR3s include the opening cysteine and the closing phenylalanine or tryptophan. D genes are given only for firm matches.

D	J	V	CDR3
TRBD2	TRBJ2-5	TRBV18	CASSPSGGETQYF
.	TRBJ2-7	TRBV5-1	CASRNDGKRPYEQYF
.	TRBJ1-3	TRBV28	CASRTLGSSGNTIYF
TRBD2	TRBJ2-7	TRBV11-2	CASSPSLGLAYEQYF
TRBD1	TRBJ2-1	TRBV7-9	CASDRQGSYNEQFF
TRBD1	TRBJ1-1	TRBV6-5	CASSYSKDRGETEAFF
.	TRBJ1-1	TRBV11-2	CASSLGGGRDTEAFF
.	TRBJ2-7	TRBV5-1	CASSASRNEQYF
.	TRBJ2-7	TRBV11-3	CASSLIQTYEQYF
.	TRBJ1-1	TRBV5-5	CASSFVSDTEAFF
TRBD2	TRBJ2-7	TRBV9	CASSPQASGPYEQYF
.	TRBJ1-1	TRBV5-4	CASRPQENTEAFF
TRBD1	TRBJ1-5	TRBV2	CASSEGTGAQPQHF
.	TRBJ2-1	TRBV19	CASSIRLPSSYNEQFF
.	TRBJ1-3	TRBV7-6	CASSGRDTIYF
TRBD2	TRBJ2-2	TRBV5-1	CASRYTAGGPTGELFF
TRBD1	TRBJ1-4	TRBV7-8	CASSLGQGFEKLFF
.	TRBJ1-6	TRBV2	CASSADQGLSPLHF
TRBD2	TRBJ2-3	TRBV19	CASSIASGLTDTQYF
TRBD1	TRBJ1-2	TRBV6-5	CASRRQGGYTF
.	TRBJ1-2	TRBV14	CASSQGGGWYYGYTF
.	TRBJ1-2	TRBV29-1	CSVVPWKENYGYTF
.	TRBJ2-7	TRBV27	CASSLQGLSSYEQYF
.	TRBJ1-1	TRBV25-1	CASMLGVRGNTEAFF
.	TRBJ1-5	TRBV6-6	CASTQRTGSRDQPQHF
.	TRBJ1-2	TRBV2	CASIPWEGSYGYTF
.	TRBJ1-1	TRBV25-1	CASSTGIVAFF
.	TRBJ2-2	TRBV27	CASTLTVNTGELFF
.	TRBJ1-1	TRBV7-8	CASSSSTEAFF
.	TRBJ2-1	TRBV7-3	CASSHGQGSYNEQFF
TRBD1	TRBJ2-5	TRBV18	CASSPQDRETQYF
TRBD1	TRBJ1-1	TRBV19	CASSIPGGQTEAFF
.	TRBJ1-2	TRBV6-5	CASSYAGSNYGYTF
TRBD1	TRBJ1-2	TRBV7-3	CASSSGQGANTGYTF
TRBD1	TRBJ2-7	TRBV6-5	CASSYDRGRYEQYF